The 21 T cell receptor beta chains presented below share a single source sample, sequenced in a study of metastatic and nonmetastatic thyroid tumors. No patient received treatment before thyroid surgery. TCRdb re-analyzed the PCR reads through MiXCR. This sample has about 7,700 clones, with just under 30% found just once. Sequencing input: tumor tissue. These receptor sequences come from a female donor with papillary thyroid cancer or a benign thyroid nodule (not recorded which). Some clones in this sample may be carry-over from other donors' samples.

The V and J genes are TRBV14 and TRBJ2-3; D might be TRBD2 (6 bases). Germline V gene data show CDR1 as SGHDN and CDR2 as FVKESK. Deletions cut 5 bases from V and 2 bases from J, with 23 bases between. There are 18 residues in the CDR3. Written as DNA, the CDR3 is TGTGCCAGCAGCTTAGTAGCGGCGGGCGAAGCCCACACAGATACGCAGTATTTT. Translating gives CASSLVAAGEAHTDTQYF. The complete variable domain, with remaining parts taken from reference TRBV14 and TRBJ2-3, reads EAGVTQFPSHSVIEKGQTVTLRCDPISGHDNLYWYRRVMGKEIKFLLHFVKESKQDESGMPNNRFLAERTGGTYSTLKVQPAELEDSGVYFCASSLVAAGEAHTDTQYFGPGTRLTVL.

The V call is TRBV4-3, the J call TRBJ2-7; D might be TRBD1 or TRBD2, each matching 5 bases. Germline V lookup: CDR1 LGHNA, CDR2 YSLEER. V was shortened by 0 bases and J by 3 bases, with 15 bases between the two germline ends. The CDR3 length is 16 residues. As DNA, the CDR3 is TGCGCCAGCAGCCAAGATAGGGGAGCGAAATACTACGAGCAGTACTTC. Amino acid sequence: CASSQDRGAKYYEQYF.

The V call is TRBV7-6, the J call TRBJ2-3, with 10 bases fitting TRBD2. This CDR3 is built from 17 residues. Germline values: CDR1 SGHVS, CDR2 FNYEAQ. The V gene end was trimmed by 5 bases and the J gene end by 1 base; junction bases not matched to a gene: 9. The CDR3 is CASSTRGTSVGTDTQYF. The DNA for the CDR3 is TGTGCCAGCAGCACTAGGGGGACTAGCGTTGGCACAGATACGCAGTATTTT.

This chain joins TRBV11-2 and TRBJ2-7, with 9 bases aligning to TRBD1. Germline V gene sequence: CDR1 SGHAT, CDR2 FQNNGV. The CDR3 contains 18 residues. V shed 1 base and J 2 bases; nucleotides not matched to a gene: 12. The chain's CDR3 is CASSLGLWDRVKTYEQYF. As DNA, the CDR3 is TGTGCCAGCAGCTTAGGATTATGGGACAGGGTTAAAACCTACGAGCAGTACTTC.

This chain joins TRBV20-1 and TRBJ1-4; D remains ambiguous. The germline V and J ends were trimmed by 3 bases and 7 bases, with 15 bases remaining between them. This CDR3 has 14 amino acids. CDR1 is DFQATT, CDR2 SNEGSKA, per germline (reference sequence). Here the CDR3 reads CSASSVIGGEKLFF. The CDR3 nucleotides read TGCAGTGCTAGTTCTGTAATCGGCGGTGAAAAACTGTTTTTT.

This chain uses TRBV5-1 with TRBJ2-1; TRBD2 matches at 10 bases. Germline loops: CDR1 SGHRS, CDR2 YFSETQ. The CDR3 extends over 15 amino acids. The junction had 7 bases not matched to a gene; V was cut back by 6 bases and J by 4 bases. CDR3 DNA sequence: TGCGCCAGCAACAACCCGGGACTAGCGTACAATGAGCAGTTCTTC. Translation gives CASNNPGLAYNEQFF.

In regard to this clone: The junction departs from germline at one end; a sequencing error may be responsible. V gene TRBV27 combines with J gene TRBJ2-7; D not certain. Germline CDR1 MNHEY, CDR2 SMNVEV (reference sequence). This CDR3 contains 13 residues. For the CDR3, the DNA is TGTGCCAGCAGTTTAGTTTCCGCCTGTGAGCAGTCCTTC. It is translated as CASSLVSACEQSF.

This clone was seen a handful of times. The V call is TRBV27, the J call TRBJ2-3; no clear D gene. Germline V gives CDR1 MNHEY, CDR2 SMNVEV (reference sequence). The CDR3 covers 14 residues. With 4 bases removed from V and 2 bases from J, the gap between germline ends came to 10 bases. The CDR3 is CASSSVGFTDTQYF. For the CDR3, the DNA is TGTGCCAGCAGTTCGGTCGGGTTCACAGATACGCAGTATTTT.

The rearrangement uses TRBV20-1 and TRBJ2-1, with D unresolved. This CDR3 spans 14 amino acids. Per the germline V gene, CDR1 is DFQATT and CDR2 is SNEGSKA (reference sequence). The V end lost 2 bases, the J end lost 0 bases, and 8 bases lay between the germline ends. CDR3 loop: CSARIASSYNEQFF. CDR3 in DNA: TGCAGTGCTAGAATAGCTAGCTCCTACAATGAGCAGTTCTTC.

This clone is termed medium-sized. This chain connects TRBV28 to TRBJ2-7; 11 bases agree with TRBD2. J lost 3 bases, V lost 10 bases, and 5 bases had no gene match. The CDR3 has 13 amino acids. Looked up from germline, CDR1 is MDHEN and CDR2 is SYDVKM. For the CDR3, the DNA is TGTGCCACCACGACTAGCGGGAACTACGAGCAGTACTTC. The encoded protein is CATTTSGNYEQYF.

The CDR3 is CASSQGGGTGETRNRQYF. In DNA form, the CDR3 reads TGTGCCAGCAGCCAAGGAGGCGGGACAGGGGAAACTCGGAATAGGCAGTACTTC. This chain uses TRBV4-2 with TRBJ2-7; 10 bases are a match to TRBD1. Germline lookup yields CDR1 LGHNA and CDR2 YNFKEQ. CDR3 size: 18 residues. V lost 1 base and J lost 9; bases outside the gene matches: 18.

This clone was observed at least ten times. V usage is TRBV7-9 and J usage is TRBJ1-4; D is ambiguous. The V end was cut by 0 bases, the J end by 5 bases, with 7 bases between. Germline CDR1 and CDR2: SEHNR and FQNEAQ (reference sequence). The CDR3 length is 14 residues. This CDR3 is CASSLAGQNEKLFF. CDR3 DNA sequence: TGTGCCAGCAGCTTAGCAGGCCAGAATGAAAAACTGTTTTTT.

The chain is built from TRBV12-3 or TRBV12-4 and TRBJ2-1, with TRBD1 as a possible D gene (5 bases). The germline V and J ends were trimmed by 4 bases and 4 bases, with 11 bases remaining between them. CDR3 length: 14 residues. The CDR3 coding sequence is TGTGCCAGCAGTTCCGACAGACCATACAATGAGCAGTTCTTC. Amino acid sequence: CASSSDRPYNEQFF.

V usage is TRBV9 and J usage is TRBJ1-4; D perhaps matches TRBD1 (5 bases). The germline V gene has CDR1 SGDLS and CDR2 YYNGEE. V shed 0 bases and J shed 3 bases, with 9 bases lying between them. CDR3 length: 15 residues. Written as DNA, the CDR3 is TGTGCCAGCAGCGTAGCGGGGACGGCTAATGAAAAACTGTTTTTT. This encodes CASSVAGTANEKLFF. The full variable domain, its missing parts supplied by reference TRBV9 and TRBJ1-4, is DSGVTQTPKHLITATGQRVTLRCSPRSGDLSVYWYQQSLDQGLQFLIQYYNGEERAKGNILERFSAQQFPDLHSELNLSSLELGDSALYFCASSVAGTANEKLFFGSGTQLSVL.

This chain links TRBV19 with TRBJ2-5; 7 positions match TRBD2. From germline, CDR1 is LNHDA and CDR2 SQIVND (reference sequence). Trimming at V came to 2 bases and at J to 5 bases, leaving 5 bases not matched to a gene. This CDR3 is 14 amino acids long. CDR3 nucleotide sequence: TGTGCCAGTAGTATAATAGCGGGTGTGGAGACCCAGTACTTC. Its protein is CASSIIAGVETQYF. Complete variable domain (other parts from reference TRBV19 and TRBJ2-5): DGGITQSPKYLFRKEGQNVTLSCEQNLNHDAMYWYRQDPGQGLRLIYYSQIVNDFQKGDIAEGYSVSREKKESFPLTVTSAQKNPTAFYLCASSIIAGVETQYFGPGTRLLVL.

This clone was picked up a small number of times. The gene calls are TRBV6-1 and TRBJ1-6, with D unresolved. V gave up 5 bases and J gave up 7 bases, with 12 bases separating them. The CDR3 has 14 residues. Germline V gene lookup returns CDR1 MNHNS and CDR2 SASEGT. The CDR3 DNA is TGTGCCAGCAGTCTAGAGGGCGTCAATTCACCCCTCCACTTT. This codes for CASSLEGVNSPLHF.

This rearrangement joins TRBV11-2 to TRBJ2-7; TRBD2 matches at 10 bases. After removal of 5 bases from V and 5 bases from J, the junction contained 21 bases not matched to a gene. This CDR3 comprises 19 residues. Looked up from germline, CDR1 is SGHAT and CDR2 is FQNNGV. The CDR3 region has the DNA TGTGCCAGCAGCAGTGCCGGGACAGGTTTTCGTCTAGCGGGGGACGAGCAGTACTTC. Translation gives CASSSAGTGFRLAGDEQYF.

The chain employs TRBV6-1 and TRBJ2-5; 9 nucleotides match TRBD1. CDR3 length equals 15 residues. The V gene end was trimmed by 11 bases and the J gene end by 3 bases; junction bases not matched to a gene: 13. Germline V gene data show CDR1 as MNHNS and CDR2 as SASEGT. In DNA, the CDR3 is TGTGCCGGGACGAGGACCGGGACAGGGAAAGAGACCCAGTACTTC. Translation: CAGTRTGTGKETQYF.

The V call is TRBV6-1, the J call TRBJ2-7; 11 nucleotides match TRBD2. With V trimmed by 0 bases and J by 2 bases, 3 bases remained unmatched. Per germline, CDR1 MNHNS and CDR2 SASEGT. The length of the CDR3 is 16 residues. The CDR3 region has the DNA TGTGCCAGCAGTGAAGCTCTAGCGGGGGGAACCTACGAGCAGTACTTC. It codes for CASSEALAGGTYEQYF.

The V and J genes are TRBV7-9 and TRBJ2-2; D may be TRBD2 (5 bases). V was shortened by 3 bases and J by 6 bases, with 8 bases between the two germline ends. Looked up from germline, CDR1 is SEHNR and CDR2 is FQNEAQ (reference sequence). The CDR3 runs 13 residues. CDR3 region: CASSFLASGELFF. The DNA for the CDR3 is TGTGCCAGCAGCTTCTTAGCGTCCGGGGAGCTGTTTTTT.

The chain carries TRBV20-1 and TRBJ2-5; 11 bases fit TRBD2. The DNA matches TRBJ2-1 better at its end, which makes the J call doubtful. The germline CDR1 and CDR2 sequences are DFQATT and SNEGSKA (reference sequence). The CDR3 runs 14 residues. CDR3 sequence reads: CSARGLAGHGEQFF. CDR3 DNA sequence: TGCAGTGCTAGAGGACTAGCGGGGCATGGAGAGCAGTTCTTC.